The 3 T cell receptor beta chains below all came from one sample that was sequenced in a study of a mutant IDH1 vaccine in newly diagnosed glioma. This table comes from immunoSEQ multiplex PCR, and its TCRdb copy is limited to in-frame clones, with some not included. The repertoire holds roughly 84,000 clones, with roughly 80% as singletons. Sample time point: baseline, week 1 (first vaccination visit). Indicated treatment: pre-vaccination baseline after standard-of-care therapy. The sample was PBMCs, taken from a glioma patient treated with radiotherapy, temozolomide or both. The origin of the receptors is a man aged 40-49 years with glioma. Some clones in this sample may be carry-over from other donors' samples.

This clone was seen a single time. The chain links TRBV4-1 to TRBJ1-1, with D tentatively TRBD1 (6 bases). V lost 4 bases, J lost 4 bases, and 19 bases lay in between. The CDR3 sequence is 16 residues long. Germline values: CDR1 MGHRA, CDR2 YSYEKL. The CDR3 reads CASSPTATGLGTEAFF. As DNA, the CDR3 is TGCGCCAGCAGCCCGACCGCCACAGGGCTGGGCACTGAAGCTTTCTTT.

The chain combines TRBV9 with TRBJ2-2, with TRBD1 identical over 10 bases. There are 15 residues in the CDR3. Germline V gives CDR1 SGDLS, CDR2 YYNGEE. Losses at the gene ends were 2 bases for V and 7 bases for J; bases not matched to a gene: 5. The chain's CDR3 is CASSVVGQGFGELFF. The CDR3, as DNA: TGTGCCAGCAGCGTGGTGGGACAGGGGTTCGGGGAGCTGTTTTTT.

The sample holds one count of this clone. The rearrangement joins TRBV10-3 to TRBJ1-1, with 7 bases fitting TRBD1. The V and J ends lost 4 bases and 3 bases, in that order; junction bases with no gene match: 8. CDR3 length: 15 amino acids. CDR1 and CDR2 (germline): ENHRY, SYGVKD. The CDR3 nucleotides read TGTGCCATCAGTGGTCGGGACAGAGATTACACTGAAGCTTTCTTT. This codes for CAISGRDRDYTEAFF.